Listed here is a single T cell receptor (beta chain). Its binding antigen is unknown. Base qualities are missing; no much larger clone stands one base away. The donors were healthy, HIV-negative adults who had no recently reported acute infections or vaccinations. Only Caucasian adults living in Nashville, Tennessee, USA were represented among the donors. CD4+ T cells were enriched by magnetic negative selection; naive cells were then positively selected on CD45RA, and the negative fraction formed the memory subset. Blood was collected by leukapheresis, and PBMCs were isolated by Ficoll-Histopaque density gradient centrifugation and then cryopreserved in liquid nitrogen vapor phase. Analytical flow cytometry was used to check the purity and quantity of every magnetically sorted T cell population. Genomic DNA was isolated from every sorted fraction and measured by UV absorbance on a Nanodrop 2000c.

These data come from a study of shared clonotypes between healthy human individuals (dated by TCRdb to the early 2020s). Background for the entire study: A couple of women and three men aged 18 to 49 years were included in the cohort. To increase sequencing depth and limit assay-specific biases, TCR repertoire library preparation and sequencing were carried out by different laboratories using diverse techniques. Between about 0.85 and 8.9 billion PBMCs per donor were obtained by leukapheresis. For each donor, CD4 naive and CD4 memory were each given three plates, CD8 naive was given two plates, and CD8 memory was given one plate. The study deeply sequenced blood TCR repertoires of roughly five healthy adults to estimate repertoire size and the extent of clonotype sharing between individuals.

TCR CDR3 regions were amplified from genomic DNA by multiplex PCR using the deep immunoSEQ assay. Genomic DNA extracted from each cell subset was distributed evenly over all wells of several immunoSEQ 96-well plates, and each plate served as one replicate. Each replicate PCR for sorted subsets received about 220 ng genomic DNA, equal to roughly 29,000 T cell genomes. Purified libraries were measured with a Qubit 3.0 fluorometer, size-checked on a Bioanalyzer 2100, and measured again with the KAPA Library Quantification kit. Every immunoSEQ 96-well plate was sequenced on a separate single-read 150-cycle Illumina NextSeq 550 flow cell. The source study handled its data this way. Because the immunoSEQ output held only junctional sequences and lacked quality scores, the filtering could not match the filtering applied to full-length reads. Sequences were annotated with PyIR, a Python wrapper for IgBLAST v1.9, and V/J genes and CDR3 were assigned using IMGT germline references. Reads were filtered out if the reads had weak V/J assignments (E-value above 1e-6), no CDR3, stop codons, out-of-frame junctions, or ambiguous translated residues. A V3J clonotype was defined by an identical inferred V gene, J gene, and CDR3 amino acid sequence. To compute the percentage overlap between repertoires, the number of shared unique clonotypes was divided by the size of the smaller repertoire. Three approaches were used to assess repertoire richness: RTK rarefaction, the Chao1 estimator, and Recon v2.1 estimates of unobserved clonotypes. OLGA was used to compute generation probabilities for all TCRbeta clonotypes that the gDNA method yielded from a few donors. TCRdb took over this immuneACCESS table, retaining in-frame rearrangements with V and J assigned. Such tables are incomplete; in checked studies, under half of the missing clones stem from an unresolved V gene, and the remainder is unexplained. V, J and clone size are taken as reported in that table, and D and trimming were inferred from the DNA itself. Here the sample has some 790,000 clones; over 55% occur a single time. The ten largest clones add up to under 2% of the sample.

The investigation overall reported the following: Clonotypes shared by all four sorted-subset donors showed higher generation probabilities than non-shared clonotypes. Only blood was sampled, and tissue TCR repertoires likely differ from those in blood. Rarefaction of sorted-subset datasets indicated incomplete sequencing despite the large sequencing depth. Roughly 5.2% of naive CD4, 3% to 4% of naive CD8, 2% to 2.5% of memory CD4, and 0.35% to 0.5% of memory CD8 clonotypes were shared across several donors. Naive subsets generally had larger estimated clonotype richness than memory subsets did. Pairwise subsampling indicated that sequencing depth was expected to affect the degree of clonotype sharing among donors. The small number of donors limited the genetic and exposure-history diversity represented.

The CDR3 measures 14 amino acids from cysteine to phenylalanine. Only the CDR3 region is kept as DNA, spanning 42 bases read in frame from base 1. V is reduced by 3 bases and J by 3 bases, leaving a spacing of 9 bases between them. The germline V gene provides CDR1 KGHSH and CDR2 LQKENI. The sample was memory CD4+ T cells sorted from blood. The cell subset or site label, as the study defines it: CD45RA-negative fraction. This clonotype originated in a woman aged 25-40 years in good health. The rearranged chain carries TRBV18 and TRBJ2-4, with the D gene not clear enough to name. The CDR3 in this case is CASSPGNHKNIQYF. The DNA sequence is given as TGTGCCAGCTCACCGGGGAACCACAAAAACATTCAGTACTTC.